This entry concerns a single T cell receptor beta chain. The record originates from a study of shared clonotypes between healthy human individuals. In the naive CD8 group, cells lacked CD45RO and were positively selected for CCR7, so terminally differentiated effector memory CD45RA+ cells were left out. The study enrolled healthy HIV-negative adults without recent acute infections or vaccinations as donors. All donors were Caucasian adults living in Nashville, Tennessee. J was trimmed by 6 bases and V by 3 bases; bases with no gene match: 8. This CDR3 is 14 amino acids long. Per the germline V gene, CDR1 is SGHRS and CDR2 is YFSETQ. Per the original data handling: Filtering of immunoSEQ junctional sequences could not match full-length read filtering. Some clones are missing from TCRdb's copy, which holds only in-frame ones; the method was immunoSEQ multiplex PCR. The D gene and trimming were derived from the DNA, and the V and J assignments and clone size from that table. The sample lists under 2,000,000 clones; about 95% were seen once.

The genes are TRBV5-1 and TRBJ1-1, with 7 positions matching TRBD1. The sequenced sample consisted of naive CD8+ T cells sorted from blood. The sequence was collected from a man aged 18-30 years in good health. For the CDR3, the DNA is TGCGCCAGCAGCTATTGGACGCAGGGGGCTGAAGCTTTCTTT. The encoded protein is CASSYWTQGAEAFF.